Here is one T cell receptor beta chain with its context. Its antigen is as yet unknown. The data originate from a study of cytomegalovirus exposure and HLA in healthy donors. Overall study context: Tens of millions of unique TCRs from HLA-typed donors made up an early data release.

Whole-study findings and limits: Immune exposure information comprised only CMV serostatus. Relative to equally common others, HLA-associated TCR beta chains showed greater clonal expansion in a later analysis.

A multiplex PCR was run with 60 Vbeta primers and 13 Jbeta primers. TCRdb keeps only in-frame clones here, not all; method: immunoSEQ multiplex PCR. The table shows 150,000 to 200,000 clones, with 80% occurring only once. The CDR3 runs 15 residues. Germline CDR1 reads SGHRS; CDR2 reads YFSETQ. This receptor was taken from a male donor in good health and CMV-seropositive. The V call is TRBV5-1, the J call TRBJ2-5, with 9 bases identical to TRBD1. The closer fit of TRBJ2-7 to the DNA end suggests the J call may be wrong. The sequencing input was PBMCs. In nucleotides, the CDR3 is TGCGCCAGCAGCGGCCCGACAGGGGGACCTGGCGAGCAGTACTTC. Its protein is CASSGPTGGPGEQYF.